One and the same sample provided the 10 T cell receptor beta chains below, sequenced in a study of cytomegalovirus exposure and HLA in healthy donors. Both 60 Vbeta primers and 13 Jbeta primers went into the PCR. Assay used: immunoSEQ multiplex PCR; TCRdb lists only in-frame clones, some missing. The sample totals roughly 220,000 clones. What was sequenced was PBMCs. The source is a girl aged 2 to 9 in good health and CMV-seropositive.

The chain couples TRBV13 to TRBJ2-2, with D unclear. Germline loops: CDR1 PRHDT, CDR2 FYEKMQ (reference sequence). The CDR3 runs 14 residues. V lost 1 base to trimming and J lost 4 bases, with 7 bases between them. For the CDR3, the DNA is TGTGCCAGCAGCTTAGACAGCAGCACCGGGGAGCTGTTTTTT. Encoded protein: CASSLDSSTGELFF.

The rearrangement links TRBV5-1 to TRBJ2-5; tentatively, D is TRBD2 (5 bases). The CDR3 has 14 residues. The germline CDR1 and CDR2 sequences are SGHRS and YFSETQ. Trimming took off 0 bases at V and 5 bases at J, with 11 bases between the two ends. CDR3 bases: TGCGCCAGCAGCTTGGGGTTTAGCGCTGAGACCCAGTACTTC. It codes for CASSLGFSAETQYF.

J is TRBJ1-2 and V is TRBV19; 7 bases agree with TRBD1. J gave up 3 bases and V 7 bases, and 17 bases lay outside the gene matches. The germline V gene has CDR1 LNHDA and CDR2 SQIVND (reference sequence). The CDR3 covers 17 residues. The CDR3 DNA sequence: TGTGCCAGTAAAACCCTGACAGGGCGCTCCCTTGACTATGGCTACACCTTC. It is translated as CASKTLTGRSLDYGYTF.

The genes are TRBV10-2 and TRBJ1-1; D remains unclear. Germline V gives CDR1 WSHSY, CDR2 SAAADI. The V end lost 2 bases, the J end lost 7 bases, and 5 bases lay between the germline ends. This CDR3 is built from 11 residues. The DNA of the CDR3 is TGCGCCAGCAGTGAGATAGATGAAGCTTTCTTT. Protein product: CASSEIDEAFF.

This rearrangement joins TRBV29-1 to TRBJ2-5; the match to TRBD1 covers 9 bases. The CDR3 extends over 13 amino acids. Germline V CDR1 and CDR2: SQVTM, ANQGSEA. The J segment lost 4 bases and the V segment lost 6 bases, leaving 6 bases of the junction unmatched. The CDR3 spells CSVGPGQGETQYF. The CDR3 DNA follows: TGCAGCGTGGGTCCGGGACAGGGAGAGACCCAGTACTTC. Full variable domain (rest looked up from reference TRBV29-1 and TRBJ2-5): SAVISQKPSRDICQRGTSLTIQCQVDSQVTMMFWYRQQPGQSLTLIATANQGSEATYESGFVIDKFPISRPNLTFSTLTVSNMSPEDSSIYLCSVGPGQGETQYFGPGTRLLVL.

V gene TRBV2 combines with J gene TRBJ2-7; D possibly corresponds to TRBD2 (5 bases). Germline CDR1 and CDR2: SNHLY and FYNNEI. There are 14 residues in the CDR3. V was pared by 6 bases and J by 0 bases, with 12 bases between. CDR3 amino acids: CASREAISSYEQYF. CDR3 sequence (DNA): TGTGCCAGCAGGGAGGCGATCAGCTCCTACGAGCAGTACTTC.

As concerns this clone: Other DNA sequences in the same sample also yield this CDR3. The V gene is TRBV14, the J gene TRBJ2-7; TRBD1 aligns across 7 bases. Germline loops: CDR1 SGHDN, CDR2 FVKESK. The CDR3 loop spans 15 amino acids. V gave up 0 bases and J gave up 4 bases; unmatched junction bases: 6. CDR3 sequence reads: CASSQDPGTEYEQYF. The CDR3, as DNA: TGTGCCAGCAGCCAAGATCCCGGGACAGAATACGAGCAGTACTTC.

Here the CDR3 DNA reads TGTGCCAGCAGTTGGGACTGGAACACCGGGGAGCTGTTTTTT. Translating it yields CASSWDWNTGELFF. This rearrangement joins TRBV27 to TRBJ2-2, with D perhaps TRBD2 (6 bases). With 4 bases removed from V and 1 base from J, the gap between germline ends came to 7 bases. From germline, CDR1 is MNHEY and CDR2 SMNVEV (reference sequence). CDR3 size: 14 residues.

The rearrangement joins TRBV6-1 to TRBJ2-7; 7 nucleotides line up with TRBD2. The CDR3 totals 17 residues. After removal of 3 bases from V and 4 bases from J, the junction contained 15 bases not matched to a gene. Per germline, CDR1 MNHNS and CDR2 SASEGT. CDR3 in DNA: TGTGCCAGCAGTGAGGGTGGTATGAGAGGGGAGGGATACGAGCAGTACTTC. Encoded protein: CASSEGGMRGEGYEQYF.

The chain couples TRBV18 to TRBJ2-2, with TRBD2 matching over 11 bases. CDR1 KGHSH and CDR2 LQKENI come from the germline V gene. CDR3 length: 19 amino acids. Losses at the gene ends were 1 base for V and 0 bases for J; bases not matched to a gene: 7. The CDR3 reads CASSPRELAGGTNTGELFF. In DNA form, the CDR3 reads TGTGCCAGCTCACCACGAGAGCTAGCGGGAGGCACGAACACCGGGGAGCTGTTTTTT.